This T cell receptor beta chain was captured in a study of vaccination and CD4 T cells after COVID-19. About the study: Six males and four females, two of them Hispanic, were enrolled as convalescents. Each control was exposed to a CEFX pool, an HIV-1 Nef pool, or no peptide at all.

As for this clonotype: Antigen unknown.

The sample's treatment: roughly ten-day PBMC culture with coronavirus spike peptide pools or control peptides (ViraFEST assay). According to the study, CD4+ T cells from the unexposed donor were gathered ahead of the COVID-19 pandemic (2011-2018). Probes of unexposed-donor CD4+ T cells used SARS-CoV-2 S/N and four cold-coronavirus spikes (cells permitting). CD4+ T cells that had been cultured provided DNA sequenced with the Oncomine TCR Beta short-read assay. TCRdb passed the PCR reads through MiXCR, listing each CDR3 protein once. Here the sample spans 6,000 to 7,000 distinct CDR3 sequences, around 50% being singletons. The CDR3 runs 16 residues. V dropped 4 bases and J dropped 4 bases, with 19 bases sitting between them. Germline assignment: CDR1 SEHNR and CDR2 FQNEAQ (reference sequence).

The V and J genes are TRBV7-9 and TRBJ2-5, with D hard to call. The TCR comes from a human donor in good health. Source material: CD4+ T cells from blood, cultured in vitro. CDR3 coding DNA: TGTGCCAGCAGCTCTATGCTAGTTTTTCTAGGAGAGACCCAGTACTTC. Its translation: CASSSMLVFLGETQYF.